The rows below give T cell receptor beta chains drawn from one sample of a study of CD8 T cells in Susac syndrome. TCRdb itself ran the immunoSEQ multiplex PCR reads through MiXCR, one entry per CDR3 protein. Of around 70,000 distinct CDR3 sequences in the sample, approximately 93% are singletons; the top ten hold about 0.61%. The specimen sequenced was CD8+ T cells from PBMCs. All receptors come from a human donor with multiple sclerosis. CDR3s include the opening cysteine and the closing phenylalanine or tryptophan. Fields, in order: D gene, J gene, clone size, V gene, CDR3 DNA, CDR3 protein. D genes are given only for firm matches. Size tells how often a clone was seen (once, few, many) or the class of an expanded clone, and some rows leave it out.

>-|TRBJ1-6|-|TRBV6-1
TGTGCCAGCAAGAGGCCCGAGGAGAATTCACCCCTCCACTTT
CASKRPEENSPLHF
>-|TRBJ2-7|-|TRBV27
TGTGCCAGCAGTCCACGGATCGGTACTCTACCCTACGAGCAGTACTTC
CASSPRIGTLPYEQYF
>-|TRBJ2-7|-|TRBV15
TGTGCCACCAGCAGAACAATCGGAGTAGCGAACCCCTCCTACGAGCAGTACTTC
CATSRTIGVANPSYEQYF
>-|TRBJ2-1|-|TRBV12-3/TRBV12-4
TGTGCCAGCCGCTATATATCGAAGTCGGATGAGCAGTTCTTC
CASRYISKSDEQFF
>TRBD2|TRBJ2-5|-|TRBV20-1
TGCAGTGCTAGAGAGCCGGGACTAGCGGGAGAAGAGACCCAGTACTTC
CSAREPGLAGEETQYF
>TRBD1|TRBJ2-1|-|TRBV27
TGTGCCAGCACGCCCCAGGGGGTCAGTGAGCAGTTCTTC
CASTPQGVSEQFF
>TRBD2|TRBJ2-5|-|TRBV27
TGTGCCAGCAGTAACATAGCGGGAGGGCCCTCAGAGACCCAGTACTTC
CASSNIAGGPSETQYF
>TRBD1|TRBJ1-2|-|TRBV3-1
TGTGCCAGCAGCCTCCGGACAGGGCTCCTCTTCTATGGCTACACCTTC
CASSLRTGLLFYGYTF
>-|TRBJ1-1|-|TRBV20-1
TGCAGTGCCCGCGACCTGGCCCAGAACACTGAAGCTTTCTTT
CSARDLAQNTEAFF
>-|TRBJ2-3|-|TRBV30
TGTGCCTGGTCGGGAGTGACTAGCACAGATACGCAGTATTTT
CAWSGVTSTDTQYF
>-|TRBJ2-1|-|TRBV20-1
TGCAGTGCTAGAGGACCCCCAGCGGATAATGAGCAGTTCTTC
CSARGPPADNEQFF
>TRBD1|TRBJ2-1|-|TRBV20-1
TGCAGTGCTAGAGACCGCGCAGGGGGTCTGGATGAGCAGTTCTTC
CSARDRAGGLDEQFF
>TRBD2|TRBJ2-1|-|TRBV13
TGTGCCAGCAGCGTTGGACTAGCGAGCAATGAGCAGTTCTTC
CASSVGLASNEQFF
>TRBD2|TRBJ2-1|few|TRBV4-1
TGCGCCAGCAGCCAAGTACTAGCGGGAGTGAAAAATGAGCAGTTCTTC
CASSQVLAGVKNEQFF
>-|TRBJ2-4|-|TRBV6-5
TGTGCCAGCAGTTACTCGGGGGTTCAGTACTTC
CASSYSGVQYF
>TRBD1|TRBJ2-7|-|TRBV30
TGTGCCTGGAGTATGACAGGGTCAGCCTACGAGCAGTACTTC
CAWSMTGSAYEQYF
>TRBD1|TRBJ1-2|-|TRBV9
TGTGCCAGCAATTACAGGGGCTCGTACACCTTC
CASNYRGSYTF
>-|TRBJ2-2|-|TRBV19
TGTGCCAGTAGTATCTCCAACGGGGAGCTGTTTTTT
CASSISNGELFF
>TRBD1|TRBJ1-1|-|TRBV7-3
TGTGCCAGCAGCTCCTACCTGACAGGGGACGGCACTGAAGCTTTCTTT
CASSSYLTGDGTEAFF
>TRBD2|TRBJ2-1|-|TRBV4-1
TGCGCCAGCAGCCAAGGTCCTAGCGGGGCCTACAATGAGCAGTTCTTC
CASSQGPSGAYNEQFF
>-|TRBJ2-5|-|TRBV5-1
TGCGCCAGCAGCTTGGCCCTAGCTGAGGAGACCCAGTACTTC
CASSLALAEETQYF
>TRBD1|TRBJ2-2|-|TRBV9
TGTGCCAGCAGCACAAGTCAGACAGGGCTGAACACCGGGGAGCTGTTTTTT
CASSTSQTGLNTGELFF
>-|TRBJ1-4|-|TRBV3-1
TGTGCCAGCAGCCAAGGGGACGTTGCTAATGAAAAACTGTTTTTT
CASSQGDVANEKLFF
>-|TRBJ2-7|-|TRBV27
TGTGCCAGCAATGACGTAGGTTCGCACGAGCAGTACTTC
CASNDVGSHEQYF
>-|TRBJ2-7|few|TRBV27
TGTGCCAGCAGTTTGGGGGGCCTGGACGAGCAGTACTTC
CASSLGGLDEQYF
>-|TRBJ2-7|-|TRBV6-5
TGTGCCAGCAGCCCGTCGCGGGTCAACGAGCAGTACTTC
CASSPSRVNEQYF
>-|TRBJ2-7|-|TRBV24-1
TGTGCCACCAGTGATTCCGGAGTGAAAAGCGGACAGCCCTACGAGCAGTACTTC
CATSDSGVKSGQPYEQYF
>TRBD1|TRBJ2-3|-|TRBV20-1
TGCAGTGCTAGCCCTGGGACAGCCTCACGCCGAGGCCACTACACAGATACGCAGTATTTT
CSASPGTASRRGHYTDTQYF
>-|TRBJ2-1|-|TRBV15
TGTGCCACCAGCAGAACATACAGCGGAGGTGAGCAGTTCTTC
CATSRTYSGGEQFF
>TRBD2|TRBJ2-7|-|TRBV27
TGTGCCAGCAGCCAACTTGGGACTAGCGGCTCCTACGAGCAGTACTTC
CASSQLGTSGSYEQYF
>TRBD2|TRBJ2-3|-|TRBV27
TGTGCCAGCAGTTTAGGACTAGCCGCAGATACGCAGTATTTT
CASSLGLAADTQYF
>-|TRBJ2-1|once|TRBV29-1
TGCAGCGTTGATCTGGACAGGGAGGGTGAGCAGTTCTTC
CSVDLDREGEQFF
>TRBD1|TRBJ1-5|-|TRBV5-8
TGTGCCAGCAGCTTGTGGGGGTGGGGACAGAGCAATCAGCCCCAGCATTTT
CASSLWGWGQSNQPQHF
>TRBD1|TRBJ2-7|-|TRBV7-3
TGTGCCAGCAGCTTAACCGGGACAGGAACGGGCGAGCAGTACTTC
CASSLTGTGTGEQYF
>-|TRBJ2-1|-|TRBV18
TGTGCCAGCTCACCAGGTACCCGGAATGAGCAGTTCTTC
CASSPGTRNEQFF
>-|TRBJ2-5|-|TRBV14
TGTGCCAGCAGCACCCGGACGTCGACGGGGGAGACCCAGTACTTC
CASSTRTSTGETQYF
>TRBD2|TRBJ2-1|-|TRBV29-1
TGCAGCGTTGATCGCCTAGCGGTTGAGGATGATGAGCAGTTCTTC
CSVDRLAVEDDEQFF